The clone carrying this T cell receptor beta chain was detected ten times or more. Its antigen is unknown. The V and J ends lost 10 bases and 2 bases respectively, with 30 bases between them. The CDR3 extends over 18 amino acids. Germline V lookup: CDR1 SEHNR, CDR2 FQNEAQ (reference sequence). The sample comes from a study of early T cells in non-severe SARS-CoV-2 infection. Study-wide background: Sequencing used unsorted whole-blood bulk RNA, so chains lack pairing.

The study's findings and limits: The matching step, a VDJdb search, favored anti-spike CD8 responses and missed private and CD4 specificities.

Individual cDNA molecules were tagged with unique molecular identifiers, the study reported. MiXCR, run by TCRdb on the 5' RACE reads, gives a single entry per CDR3 protein. In the table there are tens of thousands of distinct CDR3 sequences, around 12% of which are singletons. Source: whole blood, taken at baseline. V gene TRBV7-9 combines with J gene TRBJ2-7; unclear D gene. The clonotype originates from an adult who was a healthcare worker with PCR-confirmed SARS-CoV-2 infection or an uninfected control (not recorded which). The donor label of this sample is uncertain. In nucleotides, the CDR3 is TGTGCCAACCTACACCCTTTACCAGACCCAGACTTTCCCTACGAGCAGTACTTC. Its translation is CANLHPLPDPDFPYEQYF.